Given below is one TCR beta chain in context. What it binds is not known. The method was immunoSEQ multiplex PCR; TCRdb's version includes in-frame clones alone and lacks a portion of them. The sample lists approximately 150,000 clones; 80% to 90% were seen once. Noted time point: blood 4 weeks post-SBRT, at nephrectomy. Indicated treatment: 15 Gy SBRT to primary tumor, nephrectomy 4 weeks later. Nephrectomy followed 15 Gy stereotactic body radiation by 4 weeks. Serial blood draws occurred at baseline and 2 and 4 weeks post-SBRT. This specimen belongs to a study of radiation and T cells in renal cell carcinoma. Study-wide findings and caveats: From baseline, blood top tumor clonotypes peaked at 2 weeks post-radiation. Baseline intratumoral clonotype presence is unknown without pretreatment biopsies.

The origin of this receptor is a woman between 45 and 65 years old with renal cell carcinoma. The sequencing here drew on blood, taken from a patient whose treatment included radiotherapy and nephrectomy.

DNA for the CDR3: TGTGCCAGCAGCACTATTAGCAATCAGCCCCAGCATTTT. The encoded protein is CASSTISNQPQHF. The chain links TRBV6-1 to TRBJ1-5; no clear D gene. V was clipped by 6 bases and J by 0 bases, with 6 bases between them. The CDR3 spans 13 residues. Germline CDR1 and CDR2: MNHNS and SASEGT.